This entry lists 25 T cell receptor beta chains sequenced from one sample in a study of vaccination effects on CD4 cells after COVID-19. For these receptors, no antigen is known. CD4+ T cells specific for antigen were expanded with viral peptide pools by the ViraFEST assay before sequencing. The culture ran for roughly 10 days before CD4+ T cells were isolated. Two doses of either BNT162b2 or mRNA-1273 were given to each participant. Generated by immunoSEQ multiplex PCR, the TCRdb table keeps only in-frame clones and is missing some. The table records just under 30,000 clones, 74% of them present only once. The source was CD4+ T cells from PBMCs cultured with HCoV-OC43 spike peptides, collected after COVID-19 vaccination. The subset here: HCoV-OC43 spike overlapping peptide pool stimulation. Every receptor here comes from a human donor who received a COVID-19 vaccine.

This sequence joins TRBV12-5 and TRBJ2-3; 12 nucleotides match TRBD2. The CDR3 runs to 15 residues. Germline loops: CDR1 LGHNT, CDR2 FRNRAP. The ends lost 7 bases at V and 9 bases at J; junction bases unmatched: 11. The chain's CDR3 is CASAQPSGRALTQYF. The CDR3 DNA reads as TGTGCTAGTGCCCAACCTAGCGGGAGGGCGCTCACGCAGTATTTT.

Here the CDR3 reads CAWSKGQMNTEAFF. For the CDR3, the DNA is TGTGCCTGGAGTAAGGGACAGATGAACACTGAAGCTTTCTTT. The chain is built from TRBV30 and TRBJ1-1; 7 bases line up with TRBD1. CDR1 and CDR2 from the germline V gene are GTSNPN and SVGIG (reference sequence). The junction had 3 bases not matched to a gene; V was cut back by 2 bases and J by 0 bases. The CDR3 sequence is 14 residues long.

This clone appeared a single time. The CDR3 loop reads CASSSGTGRYGYTF. The CDR3 DNA sequence: TGTGCCAGCAGCTCCGGGACAGGGCGGTATGGCTACACCTTC. The chain employs TRBV6-5 and TRBJ1-2; TRBD1 aligns across 9 bases. J lost 5 bases, V lost 6 bases, and 7 bases had no gene match. CDR1 is MNHEY, CDR2 SVGAGI, per germline. The CDR3 contains 14 residues.

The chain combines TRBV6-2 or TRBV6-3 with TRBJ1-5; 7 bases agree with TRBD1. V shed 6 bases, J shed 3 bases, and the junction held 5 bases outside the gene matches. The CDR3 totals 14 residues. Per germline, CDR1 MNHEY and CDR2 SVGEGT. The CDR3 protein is CASSWGQTNQPQHF. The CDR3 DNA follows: TGTGCCAGCAGCTGGGGACAGACCAATCAGCCCCAGCATTTT.

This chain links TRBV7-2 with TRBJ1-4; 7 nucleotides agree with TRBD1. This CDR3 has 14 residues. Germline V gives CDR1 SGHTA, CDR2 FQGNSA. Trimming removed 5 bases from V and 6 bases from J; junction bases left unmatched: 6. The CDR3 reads CASSQRQGYEKLFF. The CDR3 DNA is TGTGCCAGCAGCCAAAGACAGGGTTATGAAAAACTGTTTTTT. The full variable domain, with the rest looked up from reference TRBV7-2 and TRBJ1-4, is GAGVSQSPSNKVTEKGKDVELRCDPISGHTALYWYRQSLGQGLEFLIYFQGNSAPDKSGLPSDRFSAERTGGSVSTLTIQRTQQEDSAVYLCASSQRQGYEKLFFGSGTQLSVL.

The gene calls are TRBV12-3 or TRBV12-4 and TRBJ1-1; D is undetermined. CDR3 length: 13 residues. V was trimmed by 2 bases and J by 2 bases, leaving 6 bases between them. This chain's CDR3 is CASSLYGNTEAFF. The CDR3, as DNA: TGTGCCAGCAGTTTATATGGAAACACTGAAGCTTTCTTT.

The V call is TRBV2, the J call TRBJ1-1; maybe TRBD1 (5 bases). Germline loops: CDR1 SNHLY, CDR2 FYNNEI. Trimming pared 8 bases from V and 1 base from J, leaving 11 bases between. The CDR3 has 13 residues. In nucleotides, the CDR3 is TGTGCCAGCTCCGGGACGTCGAACACTGAAGCTTTCTTT. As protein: CASSGTSNTEAFF.

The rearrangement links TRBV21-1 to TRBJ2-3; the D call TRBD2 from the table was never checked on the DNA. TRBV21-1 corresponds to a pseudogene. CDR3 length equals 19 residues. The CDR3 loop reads CASSTGRLAGAWDPDTQYF. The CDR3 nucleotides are TGTGCCAGCAGCACCGGACGGCTAGCGGGAGCGTGGGATCCAGATACGCAGTATTTT.

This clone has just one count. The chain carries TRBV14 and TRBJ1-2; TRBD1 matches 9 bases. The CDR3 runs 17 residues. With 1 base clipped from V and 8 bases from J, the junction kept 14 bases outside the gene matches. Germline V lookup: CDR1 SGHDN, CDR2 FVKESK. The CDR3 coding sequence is TGTGCCAGCAGCCAAGGGACAGGGGCGACGTTTATTTTCGGCTACACCTTC. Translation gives CASSQGTGATFIFGYTF.

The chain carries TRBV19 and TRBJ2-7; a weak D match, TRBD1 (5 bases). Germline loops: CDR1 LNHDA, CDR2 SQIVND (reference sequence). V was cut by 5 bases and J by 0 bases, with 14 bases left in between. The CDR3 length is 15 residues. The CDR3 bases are TGTGCCAGTAGTTCCTTAAGTAGGGGCTCCTACGAGCAGTACTTC. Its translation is CASSSLSRGSYEQYF.

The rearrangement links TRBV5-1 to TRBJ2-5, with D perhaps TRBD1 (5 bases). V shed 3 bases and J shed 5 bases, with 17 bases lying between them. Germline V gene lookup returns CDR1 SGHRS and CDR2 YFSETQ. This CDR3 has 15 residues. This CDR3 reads CASSSLDTYRETQYF. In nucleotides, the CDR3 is TGCGCCAGCAGCTCACTGGACACCTATAGGGAGACCCAGTACTTC.

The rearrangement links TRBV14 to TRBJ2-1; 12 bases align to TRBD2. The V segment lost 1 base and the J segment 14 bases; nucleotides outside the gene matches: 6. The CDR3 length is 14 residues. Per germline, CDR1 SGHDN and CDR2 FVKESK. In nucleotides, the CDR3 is TGTGCCAGCAGCCAAGCTAGCGGGAGGGCCTCAAAGTTCTTC. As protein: CASSQASGRASKFF.

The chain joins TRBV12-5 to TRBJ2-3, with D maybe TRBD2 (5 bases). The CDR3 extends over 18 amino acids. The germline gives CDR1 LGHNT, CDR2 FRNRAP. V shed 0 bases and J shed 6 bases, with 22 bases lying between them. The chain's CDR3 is CASGLVRYVSGWSDTQYF. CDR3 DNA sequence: TGTGCTAGTGGTTTGGTCCGCTACGTAAGCGGCTGGTCGGATACGCAGTATTTT.

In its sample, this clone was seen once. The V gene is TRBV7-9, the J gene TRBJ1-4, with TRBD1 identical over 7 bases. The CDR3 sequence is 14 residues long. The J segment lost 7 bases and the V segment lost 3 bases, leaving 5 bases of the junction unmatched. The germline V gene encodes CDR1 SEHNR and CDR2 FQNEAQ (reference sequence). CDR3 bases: TGTGCCAGCAGCTTTTCAGGGGGAGGTGAAAAACTGTTTTTT. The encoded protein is CASSFSGGGEKLFF.

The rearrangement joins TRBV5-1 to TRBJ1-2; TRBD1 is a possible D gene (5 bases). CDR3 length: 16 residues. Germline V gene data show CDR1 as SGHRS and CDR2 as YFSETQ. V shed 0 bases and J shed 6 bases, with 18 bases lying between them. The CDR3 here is CASSLGGRVEANGYTF. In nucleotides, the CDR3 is TGCGCCAGCAGCTTGGGGGGCAGGGTGGAGGCCAATGGCTACACCTTC. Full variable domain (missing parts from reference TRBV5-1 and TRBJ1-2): KAGVTQTPRYLIKTRGQQVTLSCSPISGHRSVSWYQQTPGQGLQFLFEYFSETQRNKGNFPGRFSGRQFSNSRSEMNVSTLELGDSALYLCASSLGGRVEANGYTFGSGTRLTVV.

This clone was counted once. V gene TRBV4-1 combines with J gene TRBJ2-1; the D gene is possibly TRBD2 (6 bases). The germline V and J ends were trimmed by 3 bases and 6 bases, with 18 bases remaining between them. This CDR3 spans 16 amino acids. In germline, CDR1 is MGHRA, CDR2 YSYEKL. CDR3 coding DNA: TGCGCCAGCAGCCAGGCGCCAGCGGGTAGGGTCAATGAGCAGTTCTTC. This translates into CASSQAPAGRVNEQFF.

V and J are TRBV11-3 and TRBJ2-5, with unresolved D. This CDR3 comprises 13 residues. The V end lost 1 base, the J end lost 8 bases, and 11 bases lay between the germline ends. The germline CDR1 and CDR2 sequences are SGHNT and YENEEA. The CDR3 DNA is TGTGCCAGCAGCTTAGTCTCTTGGATCACCCAGTACTTC. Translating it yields CASSLVSWITQYF.

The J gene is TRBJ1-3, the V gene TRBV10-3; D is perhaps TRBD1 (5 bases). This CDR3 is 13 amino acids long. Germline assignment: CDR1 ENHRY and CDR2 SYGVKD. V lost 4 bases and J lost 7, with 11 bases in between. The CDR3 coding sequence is TGTGCCATCAGTGTTCAGGGAGGCAACACCATATATTTT. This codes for CAISVQGGNTIYF.

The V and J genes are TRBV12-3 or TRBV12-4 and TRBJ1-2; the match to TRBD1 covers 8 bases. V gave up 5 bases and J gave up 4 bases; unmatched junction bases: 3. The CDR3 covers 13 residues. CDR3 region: CASSGGQAYGYTF. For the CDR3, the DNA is TGTGCCAGCAGTGGGGGACAGGCCTATGGCTACACCTTC.

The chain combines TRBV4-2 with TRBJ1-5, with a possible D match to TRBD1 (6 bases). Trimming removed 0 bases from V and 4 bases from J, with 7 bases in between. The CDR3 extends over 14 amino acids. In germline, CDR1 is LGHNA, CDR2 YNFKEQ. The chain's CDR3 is CASSQERGNQPQHF. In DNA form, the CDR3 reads TGTGCCAGCAGCCAAGAGAGGGGGAATCAGCCCCAGCATTTT.

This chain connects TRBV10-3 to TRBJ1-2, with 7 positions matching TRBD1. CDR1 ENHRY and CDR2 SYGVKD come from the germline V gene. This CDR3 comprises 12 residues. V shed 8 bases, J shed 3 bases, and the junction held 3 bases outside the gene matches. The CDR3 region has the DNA TGTGCCATCCACGGGACAGACTATGGCTACACCTTC. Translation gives CAIHGTDYGYTF.

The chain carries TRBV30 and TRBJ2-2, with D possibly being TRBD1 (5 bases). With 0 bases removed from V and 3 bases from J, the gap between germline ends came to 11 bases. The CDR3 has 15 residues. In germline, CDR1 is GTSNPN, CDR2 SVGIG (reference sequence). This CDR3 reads CAWSVQGMDTGELFF. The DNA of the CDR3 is TGTGCCTGGAGTGTGCAGGGTATGGACACCGGGGAGCTGTTTTTT.

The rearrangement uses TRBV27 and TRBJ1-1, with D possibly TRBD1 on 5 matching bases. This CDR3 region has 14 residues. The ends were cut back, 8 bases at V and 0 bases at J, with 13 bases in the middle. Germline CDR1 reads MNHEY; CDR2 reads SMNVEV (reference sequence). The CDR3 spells CASGGTQLNTEAFF. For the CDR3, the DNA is TGTGCCAGCGGGGGGACCCAACTGAACACTGAAGCTTTCTTT.

The CDR3: CASSQRDRGPEANEKLFF. CDR3 nucleotide sequence: TGTGCCAGCAGCCAAAGGGACAGGGGGCCTGAGGCTAATGAAAAACTGTTTTTT. This sequence joins TRBV3-1 (or the pseudogene TRBV3-2) and TRBJ1-4; 12 nucleotides agree with TRBD1. With V trimmed by 2 bases and J by 3 bases, 7 bases remained unmatched. The CDR3 is made up of 18 amino acids. Germline V lookup: CDR1 LGHDT, CDR2 YNNKEL (reference sequence).

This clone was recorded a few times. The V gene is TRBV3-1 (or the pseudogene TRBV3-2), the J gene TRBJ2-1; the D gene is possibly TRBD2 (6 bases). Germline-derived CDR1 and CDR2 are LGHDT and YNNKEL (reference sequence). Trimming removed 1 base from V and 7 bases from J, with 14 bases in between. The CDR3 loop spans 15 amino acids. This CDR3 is CASSQAGLANNEQFF. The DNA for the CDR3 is TGTGCCAGCAGCCAAGCTGGGCTAGCGAATAATGAGCAGTTCTTC.